This T cell receptor beta chain was retrieved from a study of shared clonotypes between healthy human individuals. Study results and caveats: Relative to memory subsets, naive subsets generally showed larger estimated richness.

Each of the donors was a healthy adult who was HIV-negative and had not had a recent acute infection or vaccination. For this clone: Its antigen is not known.

The CDR3 is 15 amino acids. V lost 1 base to trimming and J lost 3 bases, with 11 bases between them. Germline loops: CDR1 SGHAT, CDR2 FQNNGV. The method was immunoSEQ multiplex PCR; TCRdb's version includes in-frame clones alone and lacks a portion of them. The table shows under 750,000 clones, with around 70% occurring only once. The sample was memory CD4+ T cells sorted from blood. Sample subset: CD45RA-negative fraction. The sequence came from a woman aged 30 to 39 in good health. The rearrangement uses TRBV11-2 and TRBJ2-3; perhaps TRBD2 as D (6 bases). CDR3 loop: CASSLGPGETDTQYF. The DNA for the CDR3 is TGTGCCAGCAGCTTAGGTCCGGGGGAAACAGATACGCAGTATTTT.